The 22 T cell receptor beta chains below were found in one sample sequenced in a study of chemoradiotherapy in HPV16-positive cancers. Libraries were prepared by immunoSEQ multiplex PCR; TCRdb keeps only in-frame clonotypes and omits some of them. The sample has approximately 50,000 clones; over 85% are singletons. The sample consisted of blood, taken from a patient who underwent chemoradiotherapy. The receptors were sampled from a human donor with HPV-associated anogenital cancer.

The CDR3 DNA is TGCAGTGCCCGACTGTACAATGAGCAGTTCTTC. It translates to CSARLYNEQFF. V and J are TRBV20-1 and TRBJ2-1; no clear D. The germline V gene encodes CDR1 DFQATT and CDR2 SNEGSKA (reference sequence). CDR3 length equals 11 residues. With 6 bases removed from V and 4 bases from J, the gap between germline ends came to 7 bases.

A single count supports this clone. This chain joins TRBV19 and TRBJ1-1; D is unresolved. This CDR3 region has 12 residues. Trimming pared 3 bases from V and 8 bases from J, leaving 10 bases between. Germline CDR1 and CDR2: LNHDA and SQIVND (reference sequence). The CDR3 nucleotides are TGTGCCAGTAGTATTGGTCGGAACGAAGCTTTCTTT. Amino acid sequence: CASSIGRNEAFF.

The rearrangement uses TRBV9 and TRBJ2-5, with D perhaps TRBD1 (6 bases). CDR1 is SGDLS, CDR2 YYNGEE, per germline. Trimming pared 0 bases from V and 2 bases from J, leaving 11 bases between. The CDR3 consists of 15 residues. The CDR3 DNA reads TGTGCCAGCAGCGTAGATACAGGGAGACAAGAGACCCAGTACTTC. Residues: CASSVDTGRQETQYF.

CDR3 protein: CASSTKGDRDTEAFF. The CDR3 DNA follows: TGTGCCAGCTCAACTAAAGGGGACAGGGACACTGAAGCTTTCTTT. V usage is TRBV18 and J usage is TRBJ1-1; 9 bases fit TRBD1. Unmatched junction bases numbered 7, after V lost 5 bases and J lost 3 bases. The length of the CDR3 is 15 residues. Germline CDR1 reads KGHSH; CDR2 reads LQKENI.

V gene TRBV7-2 combines with J gene TRBJ2-5; 11 positions match TRBD2. Losses at the gene ends were 5 bases for V and 5 bases for J; bases not matched to a gene: 13. This CDR3 comprises 17 residues. Germline CDR1 is SGHTA and CDR2 is FQGNSA. The CDR3 loop is CASSLLPASGGKETQYF. The CDR3 region has the DNA TGTGCCAGCAGCCTTCTCCCGGCTAGCGGGGGGAAGGAGACCCAGTACTTC.

The chain joins TRBV6-6 to TRBJ1-5, with TRBD1 identical over 7 bases. This CDR3 comprises 15 residues. The V segment lost 8 bases and the J segment 3 bases; nucleotides outside the gene matches: 10. Germline-derived CDR1 and CDR2 are MNHNY and SVGAGI (reference sequence). CDR3 in DNA: TGTGCCAGCGCGACCGGCACAGGGGACAATCAGCCCCAGCATTTT. This gives the protein CASATGTGDNQPQHF.

The chain combines TRBV10-3 with TRBJ2-7; 7 bases align to TRBD2. The CDR3 spans 15 residues. V was pared by 0 bases and J by 5 bases, with 7 bases of the junction left unmatched. Germline lookup yields CDR1 ENHRY and CDR2 SYGVKD. CDR3 DNA: TGTGCCATCAGTGAGTCGACTAAGGGAGGGCACGAGCAGTACTTC. Amino acid sequence: CAISESTKGGHEQYF.

This clone occurred once. This chain uses TRBV7-2 with TRBJ1-3; D remains ambiguous. V lost 0 bases and J 5 bases, leaving 11 bases between the germline ends. The CDR3 length is 15 residues. Germline loops: CDR1 SGHTA, CDR2 FQGNSA. CDR3 bases: TGTGCCAGCAGCTTAGCGGGCAGGTCCAGAAACACCATATATTTT. Its translation is CASSLAGRSRNTIYF.

V usage is TRBV4-1 and J usage is TRBJ1-1, with 7 bases fitting TRBD1. Trimming cost V 0 bases and J 4 bases; bases outside gene matches: 14. The CDR3 is made up of 18 amino acids. Germline CDR1 reads MGHRA; CDR2 reads YSYEKL. The CDR3 spells CASSQDPRQGQLSTEAFF. CDR3 coding DNA: TGCGCCAGCAGCCAAGATCCGAGACAGGGTCAATTGAGCACTGAAGCTTTCTTT.

The genes are TRBV29-1 and TRBJ2-3; no clear D. V lost 8 bases, J lost 4 bases, and 7 bases lay in between. CDR1 is SQVTM and CDR2 is ANQGSEA in the germline V gene. This CDR3 region has 10 residues. Written as DNA, the CDR3 is TGCAGCACGACATCAGATACGCAGTATTTT. It is translated as CSTTSDTQYF.

The J gene is TRBJ1-3, the V gene TRBV6-1; D remains unclear. The germline CDR1 and CDR2 sequences are MNHNS and SASEGT. V lost 3 bases and J 8 bases, leaving 5 bases between the germline ends. This CDR3 contains 11 residues. CDR3 coding DNA: TGTGCCAGCAGTGATCGGTACACCATATATTTT. Encoded protein: CASSDRYTIYF.

The rearrangement joins TRBV5-4 to TRBJ2-3, with TRBD2 matching over 7 bases. Germline CDR1 reads SGHNT; CDR2 reads YYREEE (reference sequence). The CDR3 is made up of 14 amino acids. V lost 3 bases, J lost 2 bases, and 3 bases stayed unmatched. The CDR3 sequence is CASSWGTITDTQYF. The CDR3 region has the DNA TGTGCCAGCAGCTGGGGGACTATCACAGATACGCAGTATTTT.

The chain has TRBV2 and TRBJ2-7; D is undetermined. Trimming shortened V by 5 bases and J by 0 bases, and 11 bases separated the two germline ends. Germline lookup yields CDR1 SNHLY and CDR2 FYNNEI. CDR3 length equals 14 residues. This chain's CDR3 is CASSSYRGSYEQYF. The CDR3 nucleotides are TGTGCCAGCAGTTCTTACCGCGGCTCCTACGAGCAGTACTTC.

About this clone: A junction end diverges from the germline sequence, so it may reflect a read error. This rearrangement joins TRBV5-8 to TRBJ2-5; the match to TRBD2 covers 8 bases. CDR1 SGHTS and CDR2 YDEGEE come from the germline V gene. This CDR3 region has 16 residues. This CDR3 reads CASSLLRGADQETQYF. As DNA, the CDR3 is TGTGCCAGCAGCCTCCTGCGGGGGGCCGACCAGGAGACCCAGTACTTC.

The rearrangement joins TRBV6-1 to TRBJ1-3; D perhaps matches TRBD1 (6 bases). The CDR3 is 15 amino acids. Trimming cost V 8 bases and J 3 bases, with 17 bases left between them. Per germline, CDR1 MNHNS and CDR2 SASEGT. CDR3 bases: TGTGCCAGCGGCCTGGGGGGGGCGGGTGGAAACACCATATATTTT. This sequence encodes CASGLGGAGGNTIYF.

The gene calls are TRBV7-2 and TRBJ1-3; weak D call: TRBD1 (5 bases). The CDR3 spans 17 residues. Germline V gene sequence: CDR1 SGHTA, CDR2 FQGNSA. V dropped 3 bases and J dropped 0 bases, with 15 bases sitting between them. CDR3 in DNA: TGTGCCAGCAGCTTTGGCTCAGGGTTCATCTCTGGAAACACCATATATTTT. Amino acid sequence: CASSFGSGFISGNTIYF.

The chain combines TRBV30 with TRBJ1-4; D unclear. CDR3 length: 14 amino acids. Trimming cost V 3 bases and J 0 bases, with 8 bases left between them. Germline lookup yields CDR1 GTSNPN and CDR2 SVGIG (reference sequence). CDR3 sequence reads: CAWSRQPTNEKLFF. The CDR3 bases are TGTGCCTGGAGCCGACAACCAACTAATGAAAAACTGTTTTTT.

This clone was recorded a few times. The rearrangement links TRBV7-9 to TRBJ1-5; D may be TRBD1 (5 bases). The V gene's germline CDR1 is SEHNR and CDR2 FQNEAQ (reference sequence). V lost 1 base, J lost 1 base, and 8 bases lay in between. This CDR3 is 15 amino acids long. CDR3 sequence (DNA): TGTGCCAGCAGCTTAGGGGACCTGAGCAATCAGCCCCAGCATTTT. As protein: CASSLGDLSNQPQHF.

This chain joins TRBV4-3 and TRBJ2-7; D may be TRBD2 (6 bases). V was cut by 2 bases and J by 2 bases, with 10 bases left in between. Per the germline V gene, CDR1 is LGHNA and CDR2 is YSLEER. CDR3 length: 14 residues. The CDR3 protein is CASSQSPGAYEQYF. In DNA, the CDR3 is TGCGCCAGCAGCCAATCCCCGGGGGCCTACGAGCAGTACTTC.

The CDR3 DNA follows: TGCGCCAGCACCACTGGGGACCCTTACGGTACTAACTATGGCTACACCTTC. Translating gives CASTTGDPYGTNYGYTF. V is TRBV5-1 and J is TRBJ1-2; D may be TRBD1 (5 bases). With 6 bases removed from V and 0 bases from J, the gap between germline ends came to 21 bases. CDR1 SGHRS and CDR2 YFSETQ come from the germline V gene. This CDR3 region has 17 residues.

This rearrangement joins TRBV11-3 to TRBJ2-2; 10 nucleotides align to TRBD1. This CDR3 has 17 amino acids. V gave up 3 bases and J gave up 3 bases; unmatched junction bases: 7. Germline CDR1 is SGHNT and CDR2 is YENEEA. DNA for the CDR3: TGTGCCAGCAGCTTGGGGGACAGGGGAATACACACCGGGGAGCTGTTTTTT. Translating gives CASSLGDRGIHTGELFF.

The chain couples TRBV27 to TRBJ1-2; 7 bases fit TRBD1. Losses at the gene ends were 2 bases for V and 4 bases for J; bases not matched to a gene: 7. The CDR3 runs to 15 residues. Per germline, CDR1 MNHEY and CDR2 SMNVEV (reference sequence). The CDR3 spells CASSLQGGFSYGYTF. CDR3 coding DNA: TGTGCCAGCAGTTTACAAGGGGGCTTCTCCTATGGCTACACCTTC.